This T cell receptor beta chain was sequenced in a study of blood T cells in healthy people across ages. Across the study: About one barcoded beta molecule per two T cells came from capture by template switching. Whole-study results and caveats: In older individuals, TCR beta diversity per million T cells was lower, falling roughly linearly with age.

It was with a sample-barcoded 5' primer and a J-beta primer mix that a second PCR of about 7 to 12 cycles was run. TCRdb independently ran MiXCR on the 5' RACE reads; one entry per CDR3 protein. The sample shows hundreds of thousands of distinct CDR3 sequences, roughly 25% of them seen only once. Details on this clonotype: The target antigen is unknown.

All donors came from Russia, were Caucasian and healthy, and spanned ages about 6 to 100. These records were also assigned to another study, of T cells of mothers and their children.

The clonotype comes from a boy aged 5-17 years in good health. The sequenced sample was blood.

DNA for the CDR3: TGCGCCAGCAGCCAAGGTGGACAGAGCCAGTTTTTT. Translating gives CASSQGGQSQFF. The rearrangement uses TRBV4-3 and TRBJ1-4; TRBD1 might be the D (6 bases). CDR3 size: 12 residues. Deletions cut 1 base from V and 16 bases from J, with 13 bases between. Germline lookup yields CDR1 LGHNA and CDR2 YSLEER.